This T cell receptor (beta chain) was recorded in a study of Graves' ophthalmopathy and Graves' hyperthyroidism. The PBMCs had their origin in approximately 10 ml of fresh peripheral blood. Study findings and constraints: A classifier, a 13-signature model, separated ophthalmopathy from stable hyperthyroidism with more than 85% sensitivity and over 70% specificity. Also, most clonotypes expanded in the thyroid above 0.001 frequency appeared in blood.

Worth noting for this clonotype: Its matching antigen is unknown.

RNA served as the template for amplifying TCR beta CDR3 regions. Investigators did first-round RT-PCR with HTBI primers, then second-round multiplex PCR. TCRdb reprocessed the multiplex PCR reads via MiXCR and lists one record per CDR3 protein. The table records about 410,000 distinct CDR3 sequences, approximately 20% of them present only once. The receptor was isolated from a woman in her late teens or twenties with Graves' ophthalmopathy. The material sequenced was peripheral blood.

In nucleotides, the CDR3 is TGTGCCAGCAGTAGCGGGAGAGGGGCCGGGGAGCTGTTTTTT. This gives the protein CASSSGRGAGELFF. The rearrangement joins TRBV2 to TRBJ2-2, with 8 bases identical to TRBD2. CDR1 and CDR2 from the germline V gene are SNHLY and FYNNEI. V was clipped by 5 bases and J by 6 bases; unmatched bases: 5. This CDR3 is 14 amino acids long. The whole variable domain, remainder taken from reference TRBV2 and TRBJ2-2, is EPEVTQTPSHQVTQMGQEVILRCVPISNHLYFYWYRQILGQKVEFLVSFYNNEISEKSEIFDDQFSVERPDGSNFTLKIRSTKLEDSAMYFCASSSGRGAGELFFGEGSRLTVL.